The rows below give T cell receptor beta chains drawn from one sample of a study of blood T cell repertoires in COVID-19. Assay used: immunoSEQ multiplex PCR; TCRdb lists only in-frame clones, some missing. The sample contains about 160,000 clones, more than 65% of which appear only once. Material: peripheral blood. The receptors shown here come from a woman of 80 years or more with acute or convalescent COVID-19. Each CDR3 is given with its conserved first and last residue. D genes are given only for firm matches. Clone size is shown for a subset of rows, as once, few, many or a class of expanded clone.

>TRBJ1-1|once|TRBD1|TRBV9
TGTGCCAGCAGCGTAGACGGGACAGCGCGTGAAGCTTTCTTT
CASSVDGTAREAFF
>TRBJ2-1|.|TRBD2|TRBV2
TGTGCCAGCAGAGACTCCCTGGGACTAGCTGCCTACAATGAGCAGTTCTTC
CASRDSLGLAAYNEQFF
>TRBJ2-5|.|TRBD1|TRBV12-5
TGTGCTAGTGCCATCGGGACAGTTACTAGGGGGTACCAAGAGACCCAGTACTTC
CASAIGTVTRGYQETQYF
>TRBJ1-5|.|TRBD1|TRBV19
TGTGCCAGTCGCAACAGGGGTCCGGGGGAGCCCCAGCATTTT
CASRNRGPGEPQHF
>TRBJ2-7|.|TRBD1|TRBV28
TGTGCCAGCGGCGCCGGGGACAGCTCCTACGAGCAGTACTTC
CASGAGDSSYEQYF
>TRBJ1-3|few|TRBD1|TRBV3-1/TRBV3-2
TGTGCCAGCAGCCGGGGACAGGGCCTGGGAAACACCATATATTTT
CASSRGQGLGNTIYF
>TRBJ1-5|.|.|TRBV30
TGTGCCTGGAGCCGAAAGGGGGAGCAGCCCCAGCATTTT
CAWSRKGEQPQHF
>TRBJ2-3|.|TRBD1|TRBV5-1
TGCGCCAGCAGCTCAGGGGGCCCAGATACGCAGTATTTT
CASSSGGPDTQYF
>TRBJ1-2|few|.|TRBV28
TGTGCCAGCAGTTCGGTCGTGGTAGGCTACACCTTC
CASSSVVVGYTF
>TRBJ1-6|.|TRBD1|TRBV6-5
TGTGCCAGCAGTTACTCTTTCAACAGGGGGGACTCACCCCTCCACTTT
CASSYSFNRGDSPLHF